The sequence of this T cell receptor (beta chain) was determined in a study of glioma-infiltrating T cells after dendritic cell vaccination (dated by TCRdb to about 2016). At the level of the whole study: A cohort of approximately 15 glioblastoma patients from Phase I and II dendritic cell vaccination trials was included, of whom 9 were newly diagnosed and 6 had recurrent disease. In glioblastoma patients vaccinated with dendritic cells, deep sequencing of TCR beta CDR3 regions served to measure tumor-infiltrating lymphocyte content and to compare repertoires between tumor and blood. Between 2003 and 2012, patients were given autologous tumor lysate-pulsed dendritic cell vaccination. The vaccine was prepared from monocyte-derived dendritic cells that were cultured for seven days with IL-4 and GM-CSF and then pulsed overnight with autologous tumor lysate. Three intradermal dendritic cell vaccine injections were administered to patients at biweekly intervals in the arm below the axilla. Survival after dendritic cell vaccination was correlated with TCR sequencing metrics, including TIL content and tumor-blood repertoire overlap.

From the cysteine up to the phenylalanine, the CDR3 has a length of 16 residues. Of all the DNA, just the CDR3 is kept, 48 bases in frame from base 1. Deletion took 2 bases off V and 6 bases off J, with a span of 16 bases between the germline ends. The germline V gene gives CDR1 as MNHEY and CDR2 as SVGAGI. Study-wide conclusions, independent of this receptor: No direct relationship between TCR clonality and survival was found, suggesting a diverse polyclonal response may matter. The response model built on TCR overlap across three groups was characterized as speculative, with prospective validation still needed. After dendritic cell vaccination, a higher estimated pretreatment TIL content predicted longer time to progression and longer overall survival. The cohort was small and heterogeneous, with few patients having full blood and tumor sets and even fewer initial-recurrent tumor pairs.

In light of the paper, this sample's time point label describes: after dendritic cell vaccination, including at tumor progression/relapse. To be selected, patients needed enough residual fresh-frozen tumor tissue and more than two years of available survival data. Molecular status otherwise varied across the glioblastoma patients, but none of them carried an isocitrate dehydrogenase mutation. PBMC were collected before vaccination, two weeks after the third vaccination, and at tumor progression if progression occurred. Genomic DNA was extracted with the Qiagen DNeasy Blood extraction Kit. Using the immunoSEQ assay, TCRB CDR3 regions were amplified from 2 to 2.5 micrograms of genomic DNA, or from all available DNA when less than that was on hand. For multiplex PCR, 60 forward primers for TCR V beta segments and 13 reverse primers for J beta segments were used. To estimate the number of reads per starting template, synthetic control templates were added to each sample at limiting dilution. The Illumina HiSeq System generated 87 bp sequencing reads. Per the source publication's procedure: PCR and sequencing errors were removed by a nearest neighbor algorithm that merged closely related sequences. TCR overlap was measured as the percentage of unique tumor TCR beta sequences that were also present in the peripheral blood of the same patient. TCRdb's version of the immuneACCESS table is confined to in-frame rearrangements and falls short of the full clone set. An unresolved V gene accounts for under half of the shortfall where checked; the remainder is of unknown origin. V and J calls and clone size are those listed in that table; D and trimming were worked out from the DNA. The sample table holds more than 95,000 clones, of which around 91% were seen once. Jointly, the top ten make up over 2.5% of the sample.

Notes on this clone: What antigen it recognizes has not been identified. No much larger clonotype is one base removed from it; base qualities were not supplied.

The receptor's source is a human donor with glioblastoma. Recombination joined TRBV6-5 with TRBJ1-4; TRBD1 is a possible D gene, resting on 5 matching bases. The material was blood, obtained after dendritic cell vaccination. The CDR3 protein sequence reads: CASSYNYRREDEKLFF. The DNA reads as follows: TGTGCCAGCAGTTACAATTATCGCAGGGAGGATGAAAAACTGTTTTTT.